The next 8 T cell receptor beta chains were all read from a single sample in a study of blood T cell repertoires in COVID-19. Here immunoSEQ multiplex PCR was the method, and the copy in TCRdb shows in-frame clones only, minus some. This sample has approximately 150,000 clones, with around nine tenths found just once. Sequencing input: peripheral blood. The receptors were sampled from a woman aged 45-65 years with active or convalescent COVID-19.

V gene TRBV14 combines with J gene TRBJ2-1; the match to TRBD2 covers 12 bases. The germline V gene has CDR1 SGHDN and CDR2 FVKESK. CDR3 length: 16 residues. The V gene end was trimmed by 4 bases and the J gene end by 3 bases; junction bases not matched to a gene: 4. DNA of the CDR3: TGTGCCAGCAGCCGACTAGCGGGGGTACTCTACAATGAGCAGTTCTTC. Protein: CASSRLAGVLYNEQFF.

V gene TRBV3-1 (or the pseudogene TRBV3-2) combines with J gene TRBJ2-1; 11 nucleotides agree with TRBD2. Germline CDR1 is LGHDT and CDR2 is YNNKEL (reference sequence). The length of the CDR3 is 15 residues. J was trimmed by 4 bases and V by 3 bases; bases with no gene match: 2. The CDR3 bases are TGTGCCAGCAGCCAGTTAGCGGGGGGGTACAATGAGCAGTTCTTC. Protein sequence: CASSQLAGGYNEQFF.

This chain joins TRBV28 and TRBJ1-4; possible D gene TRBD1, 6 bases. Trimming stripped 2 bases from V and 3 bases from J, with 16 bases between. In germline, CDR1 is MDHEN, CDR2 SYDVKM. This CDR3 comprises 17 residues. As DNA, the CDR3 is TGTGCCAGCAGTTTACGCCCTGACAGGTCTCCTAATGAAAAACTGTTTTTT. Amino acids: CASSLRPDRSPNEKLFF.

The V and J genes are TRBV7-2 and TRBJ2-3; D is uncertain. The germline V gene has CDR1 SGHTA and CDR2 FQGNSA. The CDR3 spans 13 residues. The V end was cut by 3 bases, the J end by 6 bases, with 10 bases between. CDR3 sequence (DNA): TGTGCCAGCAGCTTCGGTCCCGCCGATACGCAGTATTTT. Protein product: CASSFGPADTQYF.

This chain links TRBV7-8 with TRBJ2-1; D unclear. V was cut by 5 bases and J by 10 bases, with 15 bases left in between. CDR3 length: 13 amino acids. The germline V gene has CDR1 SGHVS and CDR2 FQNEAQ. CDR3 DNA: TGTGCCAGCAGCCCGAGGTCGGCGCTCGAGCAGTTCTTC. This encodes CASSPRSALEQFF.

The CDR3 nucleotides are TGTGCCAGCAGCCCGCGGGGTCAGTGGGAGCAGTACTTC. Translated: CASSPRGQWEQYF. The V gene is TRBV27, the J gene TRBJ2-7; possible D gene TRBD2, 6 bases. Trimming pared 6 bases from V and 7 bases from J, leaving 16 bases between. The CDR3 totals 13 residues. Germline V gene lookup returns CDR1 MNHEY and CDR2 SMNVEV (reference sequence).

The chain uses TRBV3-1 (or the pseudogene TRBV3-2) and TRBJ2-5; D may be TRBD2 (5 bases). The V gene lost 0 bases and the J gene lost 2 bases, with 10 bases spanning the gap. The V gene's germline CDR1 is LGHDT and CDR2 YNNKEL (reference sequence). The CDR3 has 15 amino acids. The CDR3 spells CASSQDPREQETQYF. The CDR3 bases are TGTGCCAGCAGCCAAGATCCGAGGGAACAAGAGACCCAGTACTTC.

In this sample, this clone turned up a few times. The chain has TRBV7-9 and TRBJ1-1; the D is unclear. This CDR3 has 12 amino acids. CDR1 is SEHNR, CDR2 FQNEAQ, per germline (reference sequence). Trimming cost V 7 bases and J 1 base, with 7 bases left between them. The chain's CDR3 is CASNHRNTEAFF. The CDR3 DNA is TGTGCCAGCAATCACAGGAACACTGAAGCTTTCTTT.